This TCR beta chain comes out of a study of T-cell reconstitution after alpha-beta-depleted transplantation in children. This clonotype has at least ten counts. CDR3 size: 15 residues. In germline, CDR1 is MGHRA, CDR2 YSYEKL. The trim removed 4 bases at V and 5 bases at J, leaving 8 bases unmatched. A library of TCRbeta sequences, prepared with unique molecular identifiers, was generated. TCRdb independently ran MiXCR on the PCR reads; one entry per CDR3 protein. This sample has about a million distinct CDR3 sequences, with roughly 31% found just once. This TCR came from a boy younger than two who had a stem cell transplant for SCID, so the T cells may come from the graft donor. The chain recombines TRBV4-1 with TRBJ1-5; 7 bases are shared with TRBD1. Sequenced here: PBMCs, mostly from graft donor cells, sampled 360 days after TCRalphabeta/CD19-depleted stem cell transplant. CDR3 DNA: TGCGCCAGCAGCCCCCGGGACAGTGGGTATCAGCCCCAGCATTTT. Amino acid sequence: CASSPRDSGYQPQHF.